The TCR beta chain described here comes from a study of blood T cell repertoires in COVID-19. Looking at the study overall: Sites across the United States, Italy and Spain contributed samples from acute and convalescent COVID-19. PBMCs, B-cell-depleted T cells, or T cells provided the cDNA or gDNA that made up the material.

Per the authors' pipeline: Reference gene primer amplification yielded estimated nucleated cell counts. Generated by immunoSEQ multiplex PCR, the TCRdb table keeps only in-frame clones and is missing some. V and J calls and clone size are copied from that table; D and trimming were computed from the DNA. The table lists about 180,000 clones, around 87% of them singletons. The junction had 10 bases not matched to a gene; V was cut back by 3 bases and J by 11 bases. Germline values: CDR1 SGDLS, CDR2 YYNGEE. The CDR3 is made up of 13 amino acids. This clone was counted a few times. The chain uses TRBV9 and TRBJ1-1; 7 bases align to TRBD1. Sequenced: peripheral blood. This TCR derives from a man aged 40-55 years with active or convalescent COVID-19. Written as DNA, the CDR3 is TGTGCCAGCAGCGCCTTGACGACAGGGATGGCTTTCTTT. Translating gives CASSALTTGMAFF.